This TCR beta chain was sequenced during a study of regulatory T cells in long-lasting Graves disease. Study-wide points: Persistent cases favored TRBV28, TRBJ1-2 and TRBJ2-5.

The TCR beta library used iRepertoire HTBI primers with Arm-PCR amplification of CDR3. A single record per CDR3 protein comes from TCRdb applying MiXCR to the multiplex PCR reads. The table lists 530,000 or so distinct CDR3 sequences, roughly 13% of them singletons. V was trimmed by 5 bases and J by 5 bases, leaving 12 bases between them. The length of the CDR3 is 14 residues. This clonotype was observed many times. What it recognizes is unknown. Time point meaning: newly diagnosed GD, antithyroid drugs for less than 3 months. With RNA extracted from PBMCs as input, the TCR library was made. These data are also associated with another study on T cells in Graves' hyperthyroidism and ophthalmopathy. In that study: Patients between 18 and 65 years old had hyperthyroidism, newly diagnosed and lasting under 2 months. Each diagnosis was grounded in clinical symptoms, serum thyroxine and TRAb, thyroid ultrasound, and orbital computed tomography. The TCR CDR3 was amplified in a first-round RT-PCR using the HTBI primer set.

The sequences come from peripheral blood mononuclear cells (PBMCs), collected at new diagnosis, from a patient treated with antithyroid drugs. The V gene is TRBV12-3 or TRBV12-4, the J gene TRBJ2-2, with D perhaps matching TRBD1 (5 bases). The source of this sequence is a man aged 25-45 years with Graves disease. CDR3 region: CASSPWTPTGELFF. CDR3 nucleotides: TGTGCCAGCAGTCCCTGGACACCAACCGGGGAGCTGTTTTTT.